One sample yielded the 10 T cell receptor beta chains listed below, sequenced in a study of technical replicates of blood from several donors. Repertoires were generated with immunoSEQ multiplex PCR, while TCRdb's copy carries only in-frame clones and drops some. The repertoire holds tens of thousands of clones, with about 97% as singletons. Sequencing was performed on T cells isolated from PBMCs. These TCRs come from a human donor in good health.

The rearrangement uses TRBV29-1 and TRBJ2-1, with 8 bases matching TRBD1. V shed 7 bases, J shed 4 bases, and the junction held 0 bases outside the gene matches. Per the germline V gene, CDR1 is SQVTM and CDR2 is ANQGSEA. This CDR3 is built from 11 residues. This CDR3 is CSGQGYNEQFF. The CDR3 DNA follows: TGCAGCGGACAGGGGTACAATGAGCAGTTCTTC.

The genes are TRBV11-2 and TRBJ1-1; tentative D call: TRBD1 (6 bases). Germline-derived CDR1 and CDR2 are SGHAT and FQNNGV. V was clipped by 5 bases and J by 5 bases, with 27 bases between them. This CDR3 comprises 18 residues. The DNA of the CDR3 is TGTGCCAGCAGCCCGAGGGGGTTCGAGGGGCGAAGATGGACTGAAGCTTTCTTT. It encodes CASSPRGFEGRRWTEAFF.

The V call is TRBV6-5, the J call TRBJ1-5, with D perhaps TRBD1 (6 bases). The germline V and J ends were trimmed by 4 bases and 6 bases, with 16 bases remaining between them. The CDR3 runs to 15 residues. Germline-derived CDR1 and CDR2 are MNHEY and SVGAGI. CDR3: CASSLVQGVSQPQHF. In DNA form, the CDR3 reads TGTGCCAGCAGTTTAGTACAGGGCGTGAGTCAGCCCCAGCATTTT.

The rearrangement uses TRBV4-1 and TRBJ1-1; TRBD1 agrees at 12 bases. CDR1 and CDR2 from the germline V gene are MGHRA and YSYEKL. The CDR3 covers 15 residues. Trimming took 2 bases from V and 4 from J; bases not matched to a gene: 2. CDR3 sequence (DNA): TGCGCCAGCAGCCAACCGGGACAGGGGGCCACTGAAGCTTTCTTT. Its protein product is CASSQPGQGATEAFF.

The V call is TRBV29-1, the J call TRBJ2-5, with no clear D. V lost 2 bases, J lost 4 bases, and 8 bases lay in between. Germline V gene sequence: CDR1 SQVTM, CDR2 ANQGSEA. The CDR3 contains 12 residues. CDR3 sequence: CSVELVSETQYF. The CDR3 nucleotides are TGCAGCGTTGAACTAGTTTCAGAGACCCAGTACTTC.

The chain combines TRBV2 with TRBJ1-2, with TRBD1 as a possible D gene (5 bases). CDR1 and CDR2 (germline): SNHLY, FYNNEI. The CDR3 is 16 residues long. Deletions cut 4 bases from V and 5 bases from J, with 20 bases between. CDR3 sequence (DNA): TGTGCCAGCAGTGGGGGGGGAATGGGAGGACTATATGGCTACACCTTC. This encodes CASSGGGMGGLYGYTF.

This chain joins TRBV2 and TRBJ2-3; perhaps TRBD2 as D (7 bases). The CDR3 extends over 15 amino acids. The V end was cut by 6 bases, the J end by 3 bases, with 16 bases between. Per germline, CDR1 SNHLY and CDR2 FYNNEI. The CDR3: CASRELGGETDTQYF. The CDR3 DNA reads as TGTGCCAGCAGGGAGTTAGGGGGGGAAACAGATACGCAGTATTTT.

The chain joins TRBV7-9 to TRBJ2-1; D is possibly TRBD1 (6 bases). Trimming left V 4 bases short and J 8 bases short, with 24 bases between. The V gene's germline CDR1 is SEHNR and CDR2 FQNEAQ (reference sequence). CDR3 size: 17 residues. CDR3 loop: CASSYSSQQGVLHEQFF. The CDR3 bases are TGTGCCAGCAGCTATTCATCCCAACAGGGAGTGCTCCATGAGCAGTTCTTC.

The chain joins TRBV11-2 to TRBJ2-7; D may be TRBD2 (5 bases). The CDR3 length is 18 residues. V lost 1 base and J lost 3, with 22 bases in between. CDR1 is SGHAT, CDR2 FQNNGV, per germline. Here the CDR3 DNA reads TGTGCCAGCAGCTTAGGCCAATCCCCAGCGGAGAGCTTCTACGAGCAGTACTTC. Protein: CASSLGQSPAESFYEQYF.

The chain recombines TRBV2 with TRBJ1-4; D gene uncertain. The CDR3 length is 15 residues. The V gene's germline CDR1 is SNHLY and CDR2 FYNNEI. The V end lost 3 bases, the J end lost 0 bases, and 8 bases lay between the germline ends. The CDR3: CASSEYSPTNEKLFF. The CDR3 DNA is TGTGCCAGCAGTGAGTACAGCCCAACTAATGAAAAACTGTTTTTT.